The present TCR beta chain was sequenced within a study of blood T cell repertoires in COVID-19. The CDR3 is made up of 15 amino acids. Germline CDR1 and CDR2: SGHRS and YFSETQ. With 4 bases clipped from V and 2 bases from J, the junction kept 8 bases outside the gene matches. Assay used: immunoSEQ multiplex PCR; TCRdb lists only in-frame clones, some missing. Counted here are about 82,000 clones, 65% to 85% occurring once; the ten biggest clones make up over 15%. Sequencing input: peripheral blood. The chain uses TRBV5-1 and TRBJ1-2; TRBD1 matches 7 bases. The sequence came from a woman in her fifties or sixties with acute or convalescent COVID-19. CDR3 coding DNA: TGCGCCAGCAGCCCCGGGACAGTAGCCAACTATGGCTACACCTTC. This gives the protein CASSPGTVANYGYTF. The complete variable domain, with remaining parts taken from reference TRBV5-1 and TRBJ1-2, reads KAGVTQTPRYLIKTRGQQVTLSCSPISGHRSVSWYQQTPGQGLQFLFEYFSETQRNKGNFPGRFSGRQFSNSRSEMNVSTLELGDSALYLCASSPGTVANYGYTFGSGTRLTVV.